This TCR beta chain was found in a study of technical replicates of blood from a few donors. Germline CDR1 is KGHSH and CDR2 is LQKENI. The CDR3 covers 15 residues. Trimming stripped 3 bases from V and 8 bases from J, with 17 bases between. Generated by immunoSEQ multiplex PCR, the TCRdb table keeps only in-frame clones and is missing some. This table holds about 44,000 clones, around 96% found once. The V gene is TRBV18, the J gene TRBJ2-1; D call uncertain. The clonotype comes from a human donor in good health. Sequencing was performed on T cells isolated from PBMCs. The CDR3 loop is CASSPYDSLIDEQFF. The CDR3, as DNA: TGTGCCAGCTCACCGTACGACTCTTTAATCGATGAGCAGTTCTTC.